This T cell receptor beta chain is drawn from a study of T cell responses to AZD1222 COVID-19 vaccine. General study findings and limits: Close to half of all spike-specific TCRs reportedly target regions of the variants that are unmutated. Sampled repertoires all dated from after the peak T cell response. The donor group comprised mostly white British people and more females; the analysis possibly underestimated clonal diversity.

Clones were sequenced by immunoSEQ multiplex PCR, and TCRdb holds only the in-frame ones, with some missing. The table lists roughly 160,000 clones, 92% of them singletons. This CDR3 has 16 residues. This clone has a single count. Its cognate antigen is unknown. The source is an adult in good health. Sequences were derived from peripheral blood, sampled on day 0 of MenACWY control vaccination. The chain uses TRBV21-1 and TRBJ2-5; the listed D gene, TRBD2, was not tested against the DNA. TRBV21-1 is a pseudogene. CDR3 bases: TGTGCCAGCCTCCGCGGGGAGGGGCGGGAATGGGAGACCCAGTACTTC. It encodes CASLRGEGREWETQYF.